What follows describes a single T cell receptor (beta chain). This sample is part of a study of blood T cell repertoires in COVID-19. For the study at large: COVID-19 samples collected from the United States, Italy and Spain covered acute and convalescent phases.

Sequenced by immunoSEQ multiplex PCR; TCRdb stores in-frame clones only, minus some. The sample holds about 400,000 clones, around nine tenths seen once. Sample: peripheral blood. The sequence was obtained from a woman between 25 and 40 years old with acute or convalescent COVID-19.

In nucleotides, the CDR3 is TGTGCCATCAGTGCCCGGACAGGAACCACCTCCTACAATGAGCAGTTCTTC. This codes for CAISARTGTTSYNEQFF. The chain links TRBV10-3 to TRBJ2-1; 7 bases are shared with TRBD1. Germline V lookup: CDR1 ENHRY, CDR2 SYGVKD. The CDR3 length is 17 residues. V lost 4 bases to trimming and J lost 0 bases; unmatched junction nucleotides: 9.